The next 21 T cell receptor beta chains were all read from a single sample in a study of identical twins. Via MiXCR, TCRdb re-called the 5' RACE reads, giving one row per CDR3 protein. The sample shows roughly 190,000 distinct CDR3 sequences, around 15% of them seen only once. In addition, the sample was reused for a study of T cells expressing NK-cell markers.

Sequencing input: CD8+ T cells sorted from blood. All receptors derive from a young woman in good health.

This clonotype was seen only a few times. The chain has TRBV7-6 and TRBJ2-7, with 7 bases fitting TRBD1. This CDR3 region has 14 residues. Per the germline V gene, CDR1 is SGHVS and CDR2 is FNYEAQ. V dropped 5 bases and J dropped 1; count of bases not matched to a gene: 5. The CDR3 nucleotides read TGTGCCAGCAGCGAAGGACAGGTTTCCTACGAGCAGTACTTC. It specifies CASSEGQVSYEQYF.

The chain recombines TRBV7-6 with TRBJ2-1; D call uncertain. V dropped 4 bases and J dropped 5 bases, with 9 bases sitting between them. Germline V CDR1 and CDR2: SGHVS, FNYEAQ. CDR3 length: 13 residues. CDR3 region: CASSYGMHNEQFF. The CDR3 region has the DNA TGTGCCAGCAGCTATGGAATGCACAATGAGCAGTTCTTC.

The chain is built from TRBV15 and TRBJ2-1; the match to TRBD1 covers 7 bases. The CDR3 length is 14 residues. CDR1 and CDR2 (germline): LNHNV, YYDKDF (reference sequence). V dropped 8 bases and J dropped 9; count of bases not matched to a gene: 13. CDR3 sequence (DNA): TGTGCCACCGAATCGGATGAGGGGGCCGGTGAGCAGTTCTTC. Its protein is CATESDEGAGEQFF.

CDR3 loop: CASTLGGAYTGELFF. CDR3 bases: TGTGCCAGCACCTTAGGTGGGGCATACACCGGGGAGCTGTTTTTT. This chain links TRBV27 with TRBJ2-2; D perhaps matches TRBD1 (5 bases). The CDR3 spans 15 residues. V lost 7 bases to trimming and J lost 3 bases, with 15 bases between them. CDR1 and CDR2 (germline): MNHEY, SMNVEV (reference sequence).

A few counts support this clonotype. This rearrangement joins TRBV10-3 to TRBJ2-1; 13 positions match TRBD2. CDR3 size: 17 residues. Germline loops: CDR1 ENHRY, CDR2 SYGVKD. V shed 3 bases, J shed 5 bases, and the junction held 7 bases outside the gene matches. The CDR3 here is CAISERLAGGLDNEQFF. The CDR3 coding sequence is TGTGCCATCAGTGAACGACTAGCGGGGGGTTTGGACAATGAGCAGTTCTTC.

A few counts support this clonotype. The CDR3, as DNA: TGCGCCAGCAGCCCTTCCTACCCGGAACCCCGGAACACTGAAGCTTTCTTT. It codes for CASSPSYPEPRNTEAFF. The chain is built from TRBV4-3 and TRBJ1-1; unclear D gene. Trimming removed 4 bases from V and 1 base from J, with 19 bases in between. There are 17 residues in the CDR3. Germline values: CDR1 LGHNA, CDR2 YSLEER.

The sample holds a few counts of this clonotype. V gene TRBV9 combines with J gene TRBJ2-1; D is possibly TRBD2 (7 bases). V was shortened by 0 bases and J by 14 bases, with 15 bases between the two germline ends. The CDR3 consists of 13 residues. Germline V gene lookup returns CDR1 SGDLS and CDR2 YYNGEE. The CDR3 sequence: CASSVGGAGEEFF. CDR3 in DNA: TGTGCCAGCAGCGTAGGGGGGGCGGGAGAGGAGTTCTTC. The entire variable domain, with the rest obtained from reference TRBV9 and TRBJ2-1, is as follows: DSGVTQTPKHLITATGQRVTLRCSPRSGDLSVYWYQQSLDQGLQFLIQYYNGEERAKGNILERFSAQQFPDLHSELNLSSLELGDSALYFCASSVGGAGEEFFGPGTRLTVL.

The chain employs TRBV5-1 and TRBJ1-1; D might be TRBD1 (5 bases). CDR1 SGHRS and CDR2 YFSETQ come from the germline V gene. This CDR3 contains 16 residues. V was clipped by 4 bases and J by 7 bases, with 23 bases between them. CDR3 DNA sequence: TGCGCCAGCAGCAGCGGACGGGGGGGGATGCCTAATGAAGCTTTCTTT. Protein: CASSSGRGGMPNEAFF.

Here the CDR3 reads CASSDRTRAYNEQFF. The CDR3 DNA follows: TGTGCCAGCAGTGATCGGACGAGAGCCTACAATGAGCAGTTCTTC. The rearrangement links TRBV25-1 to TRBJ2-1; no reliable D call. CDR3 length: 15 residues. In germline, CDR1 is MGHDK, CDR2 SYGVNS. The V gene lost 3 bases and the J gene lost 2 bases, with 11 bases spanning the gap. Full variable domain (outside the CDR3, taken from reference TRBV25-1 and TRBJ2-1): EADIYQTPRYLVIGTGKKITLECSQTMGHDKMYWYQQDPGMELHLIHYSYGVNSTEKGDLSSESTVSRIRTEHFPLTLESARPSHTSQYLCASSDRTRAYNEQFFGPGTRLTVL.

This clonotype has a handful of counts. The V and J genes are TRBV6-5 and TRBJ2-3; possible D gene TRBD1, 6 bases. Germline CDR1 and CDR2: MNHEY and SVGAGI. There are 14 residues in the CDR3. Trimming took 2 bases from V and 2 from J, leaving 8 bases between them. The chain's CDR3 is CASSYGGPTDTQYF. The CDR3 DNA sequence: TGTGCCAGCAGTTACGGGGGCCCCACAGATACGCAGTATTTT.

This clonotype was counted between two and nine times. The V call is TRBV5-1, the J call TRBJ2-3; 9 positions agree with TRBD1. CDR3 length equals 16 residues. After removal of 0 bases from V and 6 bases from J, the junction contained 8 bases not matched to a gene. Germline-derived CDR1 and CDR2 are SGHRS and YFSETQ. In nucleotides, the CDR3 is TGCGCCAGCAGCTTGGTTGGGACAGGGAGTTTGGATACGCAGTATTTT. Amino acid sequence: CASSLVGTGSLDTQYF.

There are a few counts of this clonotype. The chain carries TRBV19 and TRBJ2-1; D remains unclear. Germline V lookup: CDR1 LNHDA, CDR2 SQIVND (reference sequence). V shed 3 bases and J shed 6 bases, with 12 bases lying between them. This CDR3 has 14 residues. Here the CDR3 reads CASSIFWGRNEQFF. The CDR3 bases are TGTGCCAGTAGTATTTTCTGGGGTCGCAATGAGCAGTTCTTC.

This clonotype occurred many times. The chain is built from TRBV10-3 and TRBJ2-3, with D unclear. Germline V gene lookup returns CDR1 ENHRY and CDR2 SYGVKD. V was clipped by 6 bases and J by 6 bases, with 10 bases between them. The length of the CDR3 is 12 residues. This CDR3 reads CAISEEADTQYF. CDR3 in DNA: TGTGCCATCAGCGAAGAAGCGGATACGCAGTATTTT.

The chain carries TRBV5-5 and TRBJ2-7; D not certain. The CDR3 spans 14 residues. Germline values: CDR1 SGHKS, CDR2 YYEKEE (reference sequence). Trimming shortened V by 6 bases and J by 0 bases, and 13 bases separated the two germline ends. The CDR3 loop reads CASTFDVSSYEQYF. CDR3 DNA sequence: TGTGCCAGCACCTTTGACGTCAGCTCCTACGAGCAGTACTTC.

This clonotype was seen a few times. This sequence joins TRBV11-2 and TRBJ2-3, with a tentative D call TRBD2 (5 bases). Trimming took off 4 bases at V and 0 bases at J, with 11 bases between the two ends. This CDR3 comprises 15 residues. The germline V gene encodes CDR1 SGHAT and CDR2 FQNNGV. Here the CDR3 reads CASSYPLGSTDTQYF. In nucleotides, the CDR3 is TGTGCCAGCAGCTACCCACTAGGTAGCACAGATACGCAGTATTTT.

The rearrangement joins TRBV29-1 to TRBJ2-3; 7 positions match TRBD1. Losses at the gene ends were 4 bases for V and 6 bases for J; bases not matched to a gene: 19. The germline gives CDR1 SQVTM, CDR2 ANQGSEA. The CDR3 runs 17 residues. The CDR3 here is CSVGGTGEPGPVDTQYF. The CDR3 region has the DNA TGCAGCGTTGGGGGTACAGGGGAACCGGGTCCGGTGGATACGCAGTATTTT.

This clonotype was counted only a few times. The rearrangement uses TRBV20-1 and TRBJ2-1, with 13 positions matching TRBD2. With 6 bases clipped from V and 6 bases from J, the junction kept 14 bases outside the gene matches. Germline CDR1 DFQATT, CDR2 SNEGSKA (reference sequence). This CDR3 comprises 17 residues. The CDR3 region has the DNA TGCAGTGCCTACAGGGGGCTAGGACTAGCGGGAGCCAATGAGCAGTTCTTC. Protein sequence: CSAYRGLGLAGANEQFF.

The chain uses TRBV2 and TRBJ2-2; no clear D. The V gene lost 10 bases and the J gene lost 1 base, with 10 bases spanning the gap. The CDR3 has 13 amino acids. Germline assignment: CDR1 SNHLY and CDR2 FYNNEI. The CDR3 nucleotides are TGTGCCAACCCGGACGGGAACACCGGGGAGCTGTTTTTT. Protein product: CANPDGNTGELFF.

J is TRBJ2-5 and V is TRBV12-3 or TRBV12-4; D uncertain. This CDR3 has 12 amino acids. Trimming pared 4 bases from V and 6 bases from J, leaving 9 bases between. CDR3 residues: CASSSVSKTQYF. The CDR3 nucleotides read TGTGCCAGCAGTTCCGTGTCTAAGACCCAGTACTTC.

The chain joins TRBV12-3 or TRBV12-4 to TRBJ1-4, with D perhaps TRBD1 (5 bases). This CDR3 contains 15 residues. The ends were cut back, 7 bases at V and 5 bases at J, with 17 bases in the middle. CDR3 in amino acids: CASTLESAGNEKLFF. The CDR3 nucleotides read TGTGCCAGCACCCTTGAGTCGGCAGGGAATGAAAAACTGTTTTTT.

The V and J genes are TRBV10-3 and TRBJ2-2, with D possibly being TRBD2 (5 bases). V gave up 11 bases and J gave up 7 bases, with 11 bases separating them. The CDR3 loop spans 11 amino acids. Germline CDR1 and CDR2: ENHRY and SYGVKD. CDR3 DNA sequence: TGTGCCGCCGAGAGGGACGGGGAGCTGTTTTTT. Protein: CAAERDGELFF.